This T cell receptor (beta chain) was sequenced during a study of blood T cell repertoires in COVID-19. Clones were read by immunoSEQ multiplex PCR, and TCRdb kept only the in-frame ones, dropping some. This sample has more than 45,000 clones, with roughly 85% found just once. With V trimmed by 6 bases and J by 9 bases, 4 bases remained unmatched. This CDR3 is 14 amino acids long. Per germline, CDR1 MNHEY and CDR2 SVGAGI. The sequenced sample was peripheral blood. This receptor was identified in a man at least 80 years old with acute or convalescent COVID-19. V and J are TRBV6-5 and TRBJ1-6, with TRBD1 matching 11 bases. The chain's CDR3 is CASSTGTGGSPLHF. CDR3 DNA: TGTGCCAGCAGCACCGGGACAGGGGGTTCACCCCTCCACTTT.